The T cell receptor (beta chain) under discussion was sequenced for a study of cytomegalovirus exposure and HLA in healthy donors. Study summary: Tens of millions of unique TCR sequences came from HLA-typed donors in an early release. Findings and caveats of the study: Researchers reported that three CMV-associated chains were confirmed in vitro as CMV antigen-specific.

This clone was seen just once. Its antigen remains unknown. The PCR used 60 Vbeta and 13 Jbeta primers. The protocol was immunoSEQ multiplex PCR, while the TCRdb copy is restricted to in-frame clones and leaves out a portion. Of about 200,000 clones in the sample, around 75% were seen once. Germline assignment: CDR1 SGHTS and CDR2 YDEGEE. This CDR3 region has 15 residues. Trimming took off 5 bases at V and 0 bases at J, with 12 bases between the two ends. Specimen: PBMCs. This sequence originates from a male donor in good health and CMV-seropositive. The chain couples TRBV5-8 to TRBJ1-5; unclear D gene. The CDR3 coding sequence is TGTGCCAGCAGGTCCAACAGAAATAGCAATCAGCCCCAGCATTTT. Amino acids: CASRSNRNSNQPQHF. The full variable domain, in which reference TRBV5-8 and TRBJ1-5 provide the parts outside the CDR3, is EAGVTQSPTHLIKTRGQQATLRCSPISGHTSVYWYQQALGLGLQFLLWYDEGEERNRGNFPPRFSGRQFPNYSSELNVNALELEDSALYLCASRSNRNSNQPQHFGDGTRLSIL.